The 21 T cell receptor beta chains given below trace back to one sample, sequenced in a study of cytomegalovirus exposure and HLA in healthy donors. Primers included in the PCR were 60 Vbeta and 13 Jbeta primers. The repertoire was sequenced with immunoSEQ multiplex PCR; TCRdb's copy has only in-frame clones and lacks some. The sample has about 130,000 clones; more than 80% are singletons. Sequences were obtained from PBMCs. These receptor sequences come from a male donor in good health and CMV-seronegative.

The chain employs TRBV10-3 and TRBJ2-1; 13 nucleotides match TRBD2. This CDR3 comprises 18 residues. J lost 0 bases, V lost 6 bases, and 8 bases had no gene match. Germline V gives CDR1 ENHRY, CDR2 SYGVKD. In DNA form, the CDR3 reads TGTGCCATCAGGACTAGCGGGAGGCCGTCAAGCTCCTACAATGAGCAGTTCTTC. It translates to CAIRTSGRPSSSYNEQFF.

The chain has TRBV19 and TRBJ2-7, with 8 bases fitting TRBD1. Germline CDR1 LNHDA, CDR2 SQIVND (reference sequence). V gave up 5 bases and J gave up 3 bases; unmatched junction bases: 6. This CDR3 has 14 residues. DNA of the CDR3: TGTGCCAGTAGTTTTAATGGACAGGGCTACGAGCAGTACTTC. The encoded protein is CASSFNGQGYEQYF.

V usage is TRBV30 and J usage is TRBJ1-1; 8 bases line up with TRBD1. V lost 0 bases and J lost 0; bases outside the gene matches: 9. Germline-derived CDR1 and CDR2 are GTSNPN and SVGIG (reference sequence). This CDR3 is 17 amino acids long. The CDR3 region is CAWSVKRTGFMNTEAFF. In DNA form, the CDR3 reads TGTGCCTGGAGTGTAAAAAGGACAGGGTTCATGAACACTGAAGCTTTCTTT.

The J gene is TRBJ2-5, the V gene TRBV5-4; 8 bases line up with TRBD2. After removal of 4 bases from V and 10 bases from J, the junction contained 15 bases not matched to a gene. The CDR3 consists of 15 residues. Looked up from germline, CDR1 is SGHNT and CDR2 is YYREEE (reference sequence). The CDR3 spells CASSPVSGAPEDQYF. In DNA, the CDR3 is TGTGCCAGCAGCCCCGTTAGCGGGGCCCCAGAGGACCAGTACTTC.

The V and J genes are TRBV7-6 and TRBJ2-5; D perhaps matches TRBD1 (5 bases). The J call is in doubt because the DNA end fits TRBJ2-7 better. The V gene's germline CDR1 is SGHVS and CDR2 FNYEAQ. The CDR3 spans 20 residues. In DNA form, the CDR3 reads TGTGCCAGCAGCGCCTTGGCGGCTATCACTGACAGTGGTAGCTCCTACGAGCAGTACTTC. Its translation is CASSALAAITDSGSSYEQYF.

This clone appeared a few times. Germline is not matched at one junction end, which may reflect a read error. This rearrangement joins TRBV6-1 to TRBJ2-6; a possible D gene is TRBD1 (6 bases). This CDR3 spans 16 amino acids. Per the germline V gene, CDR1 is MNHNS and CDR2 is SASEGT. As DNA, the CDR3 is TGTGCCAGCAGTGAAGCGGCAGGGGACGGGGCCAACGGCCTGACTTTC. Its protein is CASSEAAGDGANGLTF.

The chain employs TRBV30 and TRBJ2-1, with D uncertain. This CDR3 spans 11 amino acids. V lost 3 bases, J lost 9 bases, and 9 bases lay in between. Germline CDR1 reads GTSNPN; CDR2 reads SVGIG (reference sequence). In DNA form, the CDR3 reads TGTGCCTGGAGAATAGCAATTGAGCAGTTCTTC. Encoded protein: CAWRIAIEQFF.

This chain joins TRBV7-6 and TRBJ1-1, with D possibly TRBD1 on 5 matching bases. From germline, CDR1 is SGHVS and CDR2 FNYEAQ. The V end was cut by 5 bases, the J end by 12 bases, with 19 bases between. This CDR3 is built from 13 residues. DNA for the CDR3: TGTGCCAGCAGCACACCGACCGGGGGAGCGACTTTCTTT. This translates into CASSTPTGGATFF.

V usage is TRBV5-4 and J usage is TRBJ2-7; the match to TRBD1 covers 7 bases. V was clipped by 4 bases and J by 3 bases; unmatched bases: 7. Germline V gene sequence: CDR1 SGHNT, CDR2 YYREEE (reference sequence). CDR3 length: 14 residues. The CDR3 coding sequence is TGTGCCAGCAGCGGAACGGGACAGAGCTACGAGCAGTACTTC. It codes for CASSGTGQSYEQYF.

The V call is TRBV30, the J call TRBJ1-3; no clear D. The CDR3 is 16 amino acids. V lost 0 bases to trimming and J lost 1 base, with 13 bases between them. Germline CDR1 and CDR2: GTSNPN and SVGIG (reference sequence). CDR3 nucleotide sequence: TGTGCCTGGAGTGTGGGCAGGCCTTTTTCTGGAAACACCATATATTTT. Its translation is CAWSVGRPFSGNTIYF.

This clone came up a few times. This rearrangement joins TRBV4-3 to TRBJ2-3, with D possibly being TRBD2 (5 bases). Germline V CDR1 and CDR2: LGHNA, YSLEER. The CDR3 totals 15 residues. Trimming stripped 2 bases from V and 0 bases from J, with 9 bases between. The CDR3 region is CASSQREISTDTQYF. The CDR3 DNA follows: TGCGCCAGCAGCCAACGGGAAATTAGCACAGATACGCAGTATTTT.

This rearrangement joins TRBV6-1 to TRBJ1-2; 8 bases agree with TRBD1. The CDR3 contains 14 residues. Trimming removed 5 bases from V and 2 bases from J; junction bases left unmatched: 4. Germline V gene sequence: CDR1 MNHNS, CDR2 SASEGT. The CDR3 loop is CASSFGQGNYGYTF. The CDR3 coding sequence is TGTGCCAGCAGTTTCGGACAGGGAAACTATGGCTACACCTTC.

This sequence joins TRBV5-1 and TRBJ1-1, with a weak D call TRBD1 (5 bases). This CDR3 is 16 amino acids long. V gave up 3 bases and J gave up 0 bases, with 15 bases separating them. The germline CDR1 and CDR2 sequences are SGHRS and YFSETQ. This CDR3 is CASSSRRGGLNTEAFF. The CDR3 DNA is TGCGCCAGCAGCTCCCGACGTGGGGGGTTGAACACTGAAGCTTTCTTT.

J is TRBJ1-5 and V is TRBV7-2; 9 nucleotides match TRBD1. The germline gives CDR1 SGHTA, CDR2 FQGNSA. CDR3 length equals 18 residues. Trimming at V came to 1 base and at J to 7 bases, leaving 14 bases not matched to a gene. CDR3: CASSLGGRDRVIGQPQHF. Written as DNA, the CDR3 is TGTGCCAGCAGCTTAGGGGGCCGGGACAGGGTTATAGGCCAGCCCCAGCATTTT.

CDR3 sequence reads: CASTTSGSWYNEQFF. In nucleotides, the CDR3 is TGTGCCAGCACCACTAGCGGGAGCTGGTACAATGAGCAGTTCTTC. V is TRBV7-9 and J is TRBJ2-1; 11 bases align to TRBD2. V was pared by 7 bases and J by 4 bases, with 6 bases of the junction left unmatched. CDR1 and CDR2 (germline): SEHNR, FQNEAQ (reference sequence). The CDR3 sequence is 15 residues long.

The chain has TRBV30 and TRBJ1-1; D is unresolved. The CDR3 has 15 amino acids. The V gene lost 0 bases and the J gene lost 3 bases, with 14 bases spanning the gap. CDR1 and CDR2 (germline): GTSNPN, SVGIG (reference sequence). For the CDR3, the DNA is TGTGCCTGGAGTGTTCGATCGGGGATTGACACTGAAGCTTTCTTT. Amino acids: CAWSVRSGIDTEAFF.

The V and J genes are TRBV5-1 and TRBJ1-4, with D tentatively TRBD1 (5 bases). The CDR3 sequence is 15 residues long. The V gene lost 3 bases and the J gene lost 5 bases, with 14 bases spanning the gap. The germline CDR1 and CDR2 sequences are SGHRS and YFSETQ. CDR3 sequence reads: CASSSLGAGNEKLFF. The CDR3 DNA follows: TGCGCCAGCAGCTCTCTTGGGGCCGGGAATGAAAAACTGTTTTTT.

The chain has TRBV2 and TRBJ1-2; perhaps TRBD1 as D (5 bases). Germline CDR1 SNHLY, CDR2 FYNNEI. The CDR3 loop spans 15 amino acids. V shed 4 bases and J shed 0 bases, with 12 bases lying between them. The CDR3 reads CASSARTHANYGYTF. CDR3 nucleotides: TGTGCCAGCAGTGCGAGGACACATGCTAACTATGGCTACACCTTC.

This chain connects TRBV10-2 to TRBJ1-5, with D possibly being TRBD1 (6 bases). Looked up from germline, CDR1 is WSHSY and CDR2 is SAAADI. The CDR3 covers 13 residues. V lost 8 bases and J lost 2, with 10 bases in between. The DNA for the CDR3 is TGCGCCAGCGTAGACAGGCGCAATCAGCCCCAGCATTTT. Its translation: CASVDRRNQPQHF.

In the case of this clone: Other DNA sequences of this sample code for an identical CDR3. V usage is TRBV7-2 and J usage is TRBJ2-7; TRBD1 is a possible D gene (6 bases). The CDR3 has 15 residues. Germline CDR1 SGHTA, CDR2 FQGNSA. V was clipped by 3 bases and J by 0 bases, with 12 bases between them. The CDR3, as DNA: TGTGCCAGCAGCTTGGACAGAGCTCCCTCCTACGAGCAGTACTTC. Its translation is CASSLDRAPSYEQYF.

The chain couples TRBV6-1 to TRBJ2-1, with D possibly matching TRBD2 (6 bases). The V gene lost 0 bases and the J gene lost 4 bases, with 13 bases spanning the gap. This CDR3 contains 16 residues. The germline gives CDR1 MNHNS, CDR2 SASEGT. The CDR3 protein is CASSEARSSAYNEQFF. The CDR3 DNA reads TGTGCCAGCAGTGAAGCGCGGTCTAGCGCGTACAATGAGCAGTTCTTC.